This T cell receptor beta chain was captured by sequencing in a study of T cell responses to AZD1222 COVID-19 vaccine. Method: immunoSEQ multiplex PCR; TCRdb's copy keeps in-frame clones and lacks some. The profile shows about 140,000 clones, more than 90% of them singletons. As to this clone: The antigen is unknown.

Findings and caveats of the study: The number of AZD1222 recipients seropositive at baseline was only six.

With 3 bases clipped from V and 1 base from J, the junction kept 3 bases outside the gene matches. Germline CDR1 KGHSH, CDR2 LQKENI. CDR3 length: 15 amino acids. The chain is built from TRBV18 and TRBJ1-1; TRBD1 agrees at 9 bases. The source of this sequence is an adult in good health. The starting material was peripheral blood, obtained on day 0 of AZD1222 vaccination. CDR3: CASSPGTGRNTEAFF. For the CDR3, the DNA is TGTGCCAGCTCACCCGGGACAGGGAGGAACACTGAAGCTTTCTTT.